This TCR beta chain was sequenced for a study of cytotoxic CD8 clonotypes in ibrutinib-treated CLL. General study findings and limits: With treatment, public clonotypes, which were uncommon, either contracted or remained stable.

TCRdb's copy holds only in-frame clones and misses some; the assay was immunoSEQ multiplex PCR. The sample has some 200,000 clones, 70% to 75% seen once; the top ten hold 5.5% to 7%. V was clipped by 7 bases and J by 6 bases, with 10 bases between them. CDR1 is SQVTM and CDR2 is ANQGSEA in the germline V gene. The CDR3 extends over 11 amino acids. Regarding this clone: Its antigen is unidentified.

Sequencing used PBMCs, obtained after 12 months of ibrutinib treatment. The chain employs TRBV29-1 and TRBJ2-1; D is ambiguous. The receptor was derived from a human donor with chronic lymphocytic leukemia. The CDR3 here is CSAHLGNEQFF. The CDR3, as DNA: TGCAGCGCCCACCTTGGCAATGAGCAGTTCTTC.